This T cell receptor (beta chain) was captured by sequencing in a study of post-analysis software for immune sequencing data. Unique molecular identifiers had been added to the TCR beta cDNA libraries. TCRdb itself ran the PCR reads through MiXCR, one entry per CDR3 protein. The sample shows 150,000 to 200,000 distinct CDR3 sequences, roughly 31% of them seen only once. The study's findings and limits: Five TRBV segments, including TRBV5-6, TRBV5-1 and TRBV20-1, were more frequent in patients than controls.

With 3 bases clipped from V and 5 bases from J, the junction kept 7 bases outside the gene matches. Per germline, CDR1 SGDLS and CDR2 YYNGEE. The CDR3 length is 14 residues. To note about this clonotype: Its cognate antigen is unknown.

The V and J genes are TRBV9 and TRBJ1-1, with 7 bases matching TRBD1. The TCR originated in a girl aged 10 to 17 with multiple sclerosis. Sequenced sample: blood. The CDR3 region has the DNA TGTGCCAGCAGCGCGACAGGGAGGGAGACTGAAGCTTTCTTT. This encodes CASSATGRETEAFF.